Listed below are T cell receptor beta chains from one sample, sequenced in a study of T cell responses to AZD1222 COVID-19 vaccine. This table comes from immunoSEQ multiplex PCR, and its TCRdb copy is limited to in-frame clones, with some not included. The profile shows 100,000 to 150,000 clones, over 90% of them singletons. This specimen was peripheral blood, taken on day 0 of AZD1222 vaccination. Receptors were obtained from an adult in good health. The CDR3 runs from the conserved cysteine through the conserved F or W. Fields, in order: CDR3 protein, CDR3 DNA, V gene, clone size, J gene, D gene. A D gene is named only where the DNA matches it firmly. Clone size is stated in some rows and not others, as once, few, many or a class when expanded.

CDR3aa: CASSLNPGSYNEQFF; CDR3nt: TGTGCCAGCAGCTTAAATCCGGGCTCCTACAATGAGCAGTTCTTC; v_gene: TRBV7-7; abundance: NA; j_gene: TRBJ2-1; d_gene: NA
CDR3aa: CASSGGHTEAFF; CDR3nt: TGTGCCAGCTCTGGGGGCCACACTGAAGCTTTCTTT; v_gene: TRBV12-3/TRBV12-4; abundance: NA; j_gene: TRBJ1-1; d_gene: NA
CDR3aa: CASSPPVGWSYNEQFF; CDR3nt: TGTGCCAGCAGCCCCCCGGTCGGCTGGTCCTACAATGAGCAGTTCTTC; v_gene: TRBV7-9; abundance: NA; j_gene: TRBJ2-1; d_gene: NA
CDR3aa: CASRATIPGELFF; CDR3nt: TGTGCCAGCCGGGCCACCATCCCCGGGGAGCTGTTTTTT; v_gene: TRBV21-1; abundance: NA; j_gene: TRBJ2-2; d_gene: NA
CDR3aa: CASSQYPKSSNYGYTF; CDR3nt: TGTGCCAGCAGCCAGTATCCCAAGAGCTCTAACTATGGCTACACCTTC; v_gene: TRBV3-1/TRBV3-2; abundance: NA; j_gene: TRBJ1-2; d_gene: NA
CDR3aa: CASSPPQGATEAFF; CDR3nt: TGTGCCAGCTCACCTCCCCAGGGCGCTACTGAAGCTTTCTTT; v_gene: TRBV18; abundance: NA; j_gene: TRBJ1-1; d_gene: NA
CDR3aa: CASVYSPRAPSFF; CDR3nt: TGTGCCAGTGTCTATTCTCCACGGGCCCCAAGTTTTTTT; v_gene: TRBV2; abundance: NA; j_gene: TRBJ1-4; d_gene: NA
CDR3aa: CASSGGIILDSTYEQYF; CDR3nt: TGTGCCAGCAGTGGGGGTATTATTCTGGACTCCACCTACGAGCAGTACTTC; v_gene: TRBV6-1; abundance: NA; j_gene: TRBJ2-7; d_gene: NA
CDR3aa: CASSGTQGQGYTF; CDR3nt: TGTGCCAGCAGCGGTACACAGGGACAAGGCTACACCTTC; v_gene: TRBV13; abundance: NA; j_gene: TRBJ1-2; d_gene: NA
CDR3aa: CASSQGADQYEQYF; CDR3nt: TGTGCCAGCAGCCAAGGGGCGGACCAGTACGAGCAGTACTTC; v_gene: TRBV3-1/TRBV3-2; abundance: NA; j_gene: TRBJ2-7; d_gene: NA
CDR3aa: CATQGQDINQPQHF; CDR3nt: TGTGCCACCCAAGGTCAGGACATCAATCAGCCCCAGCATTTT; v_gene: TRBV10-3; abundance: NA; j_gene: TRBJ1-5; d_gene: NA
CDR3aa: CASKEGARGYTF; CDR3nt: TGTGCCAGTAAAGAGGGGGCGCGAGGCTACACCTTC; v_gene: TRBV28; abundance: NA; j_gene: TRBJ1-2; d_gene: TRBD1
CDR3aa: CASSKGVEQPQHF; CDR3nt: TGTGCCAGCAGCAAAGGGGTAGAACAGCCCCAGCATTTT; v_gene: TRBV7-6; abundance: NA; j_gene: TRBJ1-5; d_gene: NA
CDR3aa: CASSISGYGYTF; CDR3nt: TGTGCCAGCAGCATATCCGGCTATGGCTACACCTTC; v_gene: TRBV5-4; abundance: NA; j_gene: TRBJ1-2; d_gene: NA
CDR3aa: CASSPGTGRLPQHF; CDR3nt: TGTGCCAGCAGTCCGGGGACAGGTCGGCTGCCCCAGCATTTT; v_gene: TRBV6-5; abundance: NA; j_gene: TRBJ1-5; d_gene: TRBD1
CDR3aa: CATGQGQSTDTQYF; CDR3nt: TGTGCCACCGGCCAGGGACAGTCCACAGATACGCAGTATTTT; v_gene: TRBV10-3; abundance: NA; j_gene: TRBJ2-3; d_gene: TRBD1
CDR3aa: CASSLASVPYNEQFF; CDR3nt: TGTGCCAGCAGCTTAGCTAGCGTCCCCTACAATGAGCAGTTCTTC; v_gene: TRBV5-4; abundance: NA; j_gene: TRBJ2-1; d_gene: NA
CDR3aa: CASSQDTRSGELFF; CDR3nt: TGTGCCAGCAGCCAGGACACCCGGTCCGGGGAGCTGTTTTTT; v_gene: TRBV5-4; abundance: NA; j_gene: TRBJ2-2; d_gene: NA
CDR3aa: CASSLGMGGEQYF; CDR3nt: TGTGCCAGCAGCTTAGGCATGGGGGGCGAGCAGTACTTC; v_gene: TRBV7-2; abundance: NA; j_gene: TRBJ2-7; d_gene: NA
CDR3aa: CASSSSGAGNTIYF; CDR3nt: TGCGCCAGCAGCTCGTCGGGTGCGGGAAACACCATATATTTT; v_gene: TRBV5-1; abundance: NA; j_gene: TRBJ1-3; d_gene: NA
CDR3aa: CASSLAGRSNQPQHF; CDR3nt: TGTGCCAGCAGTTTAGCAGGGAGAAGCAATCAGCCCCAGCATTTT; v_gene: TRBV28; abundance: NA; j_gene: TRBJ1-5; d_gene: NA
CDR3aa: CASSPTSGRGTDTQYF; CDR3nt: TGTGCCAGCAGTCCGACTAGCGGGAGGGGAACAGATACGCAGTATTTT; v_gene: TRBV7-9; abundance: NA; j_gene: TRBJ2-3; d_gene: TRBD2
CDR3aa: CASSSLSGGPGAYEQYF; CDR3nt: TGTGCCAGCAGCTCTCTTTCAGGGGGCCCCGGGGCCTACGAGCAGTACTTC; v_gene: TRBV11-2; abundance: NA; j_gene: TRBJ2-7; d_gene: TRBD1
CDR3aa: CASSQVIEDYGYTF; CDR3nt: TGTGCCAGCTCACAAGTAATTGAGGACTATGGCTACACCTTC; v_gene: TRBV2; abundance: NA; j_gene: TRBJ1-2; d_gene: NA
CDR3aa: CASSWTPSFAGELFF; CDR3nt: TGTGCCAGCAGCTGGACCCCCAGTTTTGCCGGGGAGCTGTTTTTT; v_gene: TRBV27; abundance: NA; j_gene: TRBJ2-2; d_gene: NA
CDR3aa: CASSISRGLGQLNREQFF; CDR3nt: TGTGCCAGTAGTATCTCTCGTGGGCTGGGGCAGCTGAACCGGGAGCAGTTCTTC; v_gene: TRBV19; abundance: once; j_gene: TRBJ2-1; d_gene: NA
CDR3aa: CASSPGQGWGYTF; CDR3nt: TGTGCCAGCAGCCCAGGACAGGGTTGGGGCTACACCTTC; v_gene: TRBV7-9; abundance: NA; j_gene: TRBJ1-2; d_gene: TRBD1
CDR3aa: CASSIRGPGDQPQHF; CDR3nt: TGTGCCAGTAGTATTAGGGGGCCAGGTGACCAGCCCCAGCATTTT; v_gene: TRBV19; abundance: once; j_gene: TRBJ1-5; d_gene: TRBD1
CDR3aa: CASSDRGATDTQYF; CDR3nt: TGTGCCAGCAGTGACCGGGGGGCAACAGATACGCAGTATTTT; v_gene: TRBV25-1; abundance: NA; j_gene: TRBJ2-3; d_gene: NA
CDR3aa: CASSLGNTQYF; CDR3nt: TGTGCCAGCAGCTTGGGAAATACGCAGTATTTT; v_gene: TRBV5-5; abundance: NA; j_gene: TRBJ2-3; d_gene: NA
CDR3aa: CASSPPGQGFYGYTF; CDR3nt: TGTGCCAGCAGTCCACCGGGACAGGGGTTTTATGGCTACACCTTC; v_gene: TRBV28; abundance: NA; j_gene: TRBJ1-2; d_gene: TRBD1
CDR3aa: CASSQDRGTARNIQYF; CDR3nt: TGCGCCAGCAGCCAAGATCGAGGGACTGCGCGAAACATTCAGTACTTC; v_gene: TRBV4-3; abundance: NA; j_gene: TRBJ2-4; d_gene: NA
CDR3aa: CASSYSPGSRGSPLHF; CDR3nt: TGTGCCAGCAGTTACTCGCCGGGATCTCGAGGGTCACCCCTCCACTTT; v_gene: TRBV6-5; abundance: NA; j_gene: TRBJ1-6; d_gene: NA
CDR3aa: CASSPDSGLNSPLHF; CDR3nt: TGTGCCAGCTCACCGGACAGTGGGCTCAATTCACCCCTCCACTTT; v_gene: TRBV18; abundance: NA; j_gene: TRBJ1-6; d_gene: NA
CDR3aa: CASSQRAGEAFF; CDR3nt: TGTGCCAGCAGCCAAAGGGCAGGAGAAGCTTTCTTT; v_gene: TRBV3-1/TRBV3-2; abundance: NA; j_gene: TRBJ1-1; d_gene: NA
CDR3aa: CSVRGLSTGPYEQYF; CDR3nt: TGCAGCGTTCGTGGGCTCTCAACAGGCCCCTACGAGCAGTACTTC; v_gene: TRBV29-1; abundance: few; j_gene: TRBJ2-7; d_gene: NA
CDR3aa: CASSKVSEQETQYF; CDR3nt: TGTGCCAGCAGCAAAGTTTCCGAACAAGAGACCCAGTACTTC; v_gene: TRBV21-1; abundance: once; j_gene: TRBJ2-5; d_gene: NA
CDR3aa: CASRIGDYGYTF; CDR3nt: TGTGCCAGCAGGATTGGGGACTATGGCTACACCTTC; v_gene: TRBV14; abundance: once; j_gene: TRBJ1-2; d_gene: NA
CDR3aa: CASSALAGQVNTEAFF; CDR3nt: TGTGCCAGCAGTGCCCTGGCAGGGCAGGTAAACACTGAAGCTTTCTTT; v_gene: TRBV25-1; abundance: few; j_gene: TRBJ1-1; d_gene: NA
CDR3aa: CASSRRTDTQYF; CDR3nt: TGTGCCAGCAGCCGTCGCACAGATACGCAGTATTTT; v_gene: TRBV5-4; abundance: NA; j_gene: TRBJ2-3; d_gene: NA
CDR3aa: CASSQDLDQPQHF; CDR3nt: TGCGCCAGCAGCCAAGATCTAGATCAGCCCCAGCATTTT; v_gene: TRBV4-1; abundance: NA; j_gene: TRBJ1-5; d_gene: NA
CDR3aa: CAWSVQVEQYF; CDR3nt: TGTGCCTGGAGTGTACAGGTCGAGCAGTACTTC; v_gene: TRBV30; abundance: NA; j_gene: TRBJ2-7; d_gene: NA
CDR3aa: CASSRASGSYEQYF; CDR3nt: TGTGCCAGCTCACGGGCTAGCGGCTCCTACGAGCAGTACTTC; v_gene: TRBV18; abundance: NA; j_gene: TRBJ2-7; d_gene: TRBD2
CDR3aa: CASSVRGTDTQYF; CDR3nt: TGTGCCAGCAGTGTAAGGGGCACAGATACGCAGTATTTT; v_gene: TRBV5-6; abundance: NA; j_gene: TRBJ2-3; d_gene: NA
CDR3aa: CASSITDGGDEQFF; CDR3nt: TGCGCCAGCAGCATTACGGACGGGGGGGATGAGCAGTTCTTC; v_gene: TRBV5-1; abundance: once; j_gene: TRBJ2-1; d_gene: TRBD2
CDR3aa: CASSVVGREQFF; CDR3nt: TGTGCCAGCAGCGTAGTCGGCAGGGAGCAGTTCTTC; v_gene: TRBV9; abundance: NA; j_gene: TRBJ2-1; d_gene: NA
CDR3aa: CASSLRTDENTEAFF; CDR3nt: TGCGCCAGCAGCTTGCGGACAGACGAGAACACTGAAGCTTTCTTT; v_gene: TRBV5-1; abundance: once; j_gene: TRBJ1-1; d_gene: NA
CDR3aa: CASSDSLAGNYEQYF; CDR3nt: TGTGCCAGCAGTGACTCACTAGCGGGTAACTACGAGCAGTACTTC; v_gene: TRBV6-5; abundance: once; j_gene: TRBJ2-7; d_gene: TRBD2
CDR3aa: CASSLQAGAEKLFF; CDR3nt: TGTGCCAGCAGCTTACAGGCAGGGGCAGAAAAACTGTTTTTT; v_gene: TRBV7-9; abundance: NA; j_gene: TRBJ1-4; d_gene: NA
CDR3aa: CASSQELAGGLNIQYF; CDR3nt: TGCGCCAGCAGCCAAGAACTAGCGGGGGGTTTAAACATTCAGTACTTC; v_gene: TRBV4-1; abundance: NA; j_gene: TRBJ2-4; d_gene: TRBD2
CDR3aa: CASSLMIENEKLFF; CDR3nt: TGTGCCAGCAGTTTAATGATTGAGAATGAAAAACTGTTTTTT; v_gene: TRBV28; abundance: once; j_gene: TRBJ1-4; d_gene: NA